Presented here are 18 T cell receptor beta chains from one specimen sequenced in a study of human T cells and chemical hapten exposure. TCRdb re-called the RACE reads through MiXCR, storing one row per CDR3 protein. Altogether under 400,000 distinct CDR3 sequences are present, approximately 5.1% being singletons, with the ten largest covering just over 2.5%. This sample's time point: pre-sensitization, week 0. Sample treatment: therapeutic diphenylcyclopropenone sensitization with weekly scalp DPC. The sequenced sample was whole blood, obtained in connection with sensitization to the hapten diphenylcyclopropenone (DPC). These receptors were collected from a woman aged 45-65 years with alopecia areata. Some clones in this sample may be carry-over from other donors' samples.

This clonotype has only a few counts. The chain couples TRBV7-9 to TRBJ2-5; 16 bases agree with TRBD2. V lost 3 bases, J lost 4 bases, and 5 bases stayed unmatched. Germline V gene lookup returns CDR1 SEHNR and CDR2 FQNEAQ (reference sequence). CDR3 length equals 17 residues. In DNA form, the CDR3 reads TGTGCCAGCAGCTTGGGACTAGCGGGAGGGAGAGGAGAGACCCAGTACTTC. This translates into CASSLGLAGGRGETQYF.

This clonotype showed up just a few times. This chain uses TRBV9 with TRBJ2-4, with 7 positions matching TRBD2. Germline CDR1 is SGDLS and CDR2 is YYNGEE. This CDR3 contains 16 residues. With V trimmed by 0 bases and J by 0 bases, 3 bases remained unmatched. The CDR3 DNA sequence: TGTGCCAGCAGCGTAGCGGGAGGTCGAGCCAAAAACATTCAGTACTTC. Its protein product is CASSVAGGRAKNIQYF.

The chain employs TRBV20-1 and TRBJ2-7; TRBD2 aligns across 7 bases. Per germline, CDR1 DFQATT and CDR2 SNEGSKA (reference sequence). Trimming at V came to 4 bases and at J to 2 bases, leaving 11 bases not matched to a gene. This CDR3 spans 15 amino acids. CDR3 residues: CSANPGTSATYEQYF. The CDR3 nucleotides read TGCAGTGCTAACCCTGGTACTAGCGCTACCTACGAGCAGTACTTC.

In this sample, this clonotype turned up many times. V gene TRBV18 combines with J gene TRBJ1-1, with D possibly being TRBD1 (6 bases). The CDR3 contains 17 residues. With 6 bases removed from V and 2 bases from J, the gap between germline ends came to 22 bases. In germline, CDR1 is KGHSH, CDR2 LQKENI. The CDR3 sequence: CASSIIPGGSGNTEAFF. CDR3 nucleotide sequence: TGTGCCAGCTCGATTATCCCCGGGGGCAGTGGAAACACTGAAGCTTTCTTT.

This clonotype was seen many times. This rearrangement joins TRBV12-5 to TRBJ1-1; D might be TRBD1 (5 bases). The V gene's germline CDR1 is LGHNT and CDR2 FRNRAP. The CDR3 is made up of 20 amino acids. The V and J ends lost 1 base and 2 bases respectively, with 26 bases between them. Here the CDR3 reads CASGLAYESPGGWRNTEAFF. The CDR3 nucleotides read TGTGCTAGTGGTTTGGCCTATGAGTCACCGGGGGGTTGGAGAAACACTGAAGCTTTCTTT.

This clonotype was recorded at least ten times. V is TRBV2 and J is TRBJ2-6; D not certain. The CDR3 is 12 amino acids. The germline CDR1 and CDR2 sequences are SNHLY and FYNNEI. V lost 11 bases, J lost 2 bases, and 7 bases lay in between. The CDR3 here is CARRPGANVLTF. The CDR3 DNA reads TGTGCCCGCCGGCCTGGGGCCAACGTCCTGACTTTC.

J is TRBJ2-5 and V is TRBV10-3, with 10 nucleotides matching TRBD1. The CDR3 sequence is 15 residues long. With 2 bases clipped from V and 2 bases from J, the junction kept 2 bases outside the gene matches. The germline CDR1 and CDR2 sequences are ENHRY and SYGVKD. The CDR3 DNA reads TGTGCCATCAGTGAGGGGGGACAGGGGCAAGAGACCCAGTACTTC. Its translation: CAISEGGQGQETQYF.

The rearrangement links TRBV6-2 or TRBV6-3 to TRBJ1-1; D might be TRBD1 (5 bases). Trimming stripped 6 bases from V and 4 bases from J, with 9 bases between. The CDR3 covers 12 residues. Germline V gene sequence: CDR1 MNHEY, CDR2 SVGEGT. The CDR3 protein is CASSYDSTEAFF. In DNA form, the CDR3 reads TGTGCCAGCAGCTACGACAGCACTGAAGCTTTCTTT.

This clonotype was detected ten times or more. This sequence joins TRBV9 and TRBJ2-7; TRBD2 is a possible D gene (7 bases). The CDR3 consists of 15 residues. CDR1 and CDR2 from the germline V gene are SGDLS and YYNGEE. V dropped 0 bases and J dropped 0 bases, with 10 bases sitting between them. The CDR3 spells CASSVGGGDSYEQYF. The CDR3 nucleotides are TGTGCCAGCAGCGTAGGAGGGGGGGACTCCTACGAGCAGTACTTC.

This clonotype was found a few times. V usage is TRBV6-2 or TRBV6-3 and J usage is TRBJ2-2, with D possibly being TRBD2 (5 bases). The germline V gene encodes CDR1 MNHEY and CDR2 SVGEGT. The V end lost 4 bases, the J end lost 2 bases, and 11 bases lay between the germline ends. This CDR3 region has 15 residues. DNA for the CDR3: TGTGCCAGCAGTTTAGACTATTTAAACACCGGGGAGCTGTTTTTT. Its protein is CASSLDYLNTGELFF.

In its sample, this clonotype was seen a few times. The chain joins TRBV24-1 to TRBJ2-4, with D unclear. CDR1 and CDR2 from the germline V gene are KGHDR and SFDVKD. The germline V and J ends were trimmed by 7 bases and 9 bases, with 9 bases remaining between them. The CDR3 has 11 amino acids. Here the CDR3 DNA reads TGTGCCACCAGCTTCAAGGGCATTCAGTACTTC. Its protein is CATSFKGIQYF.

The rearrangement uses TRBV7-2 and TRBJ2-3, with TRBD2 identical over 8 bases. Per the germline V gene, CDR1 is SGHTA and CDR2 is FQGNSA. The CDR3 has 15 amino acids. With V trimmed by 6 bases and J by 2 bases, 7 bases remained unmatched. CDR3 nucleotide sequence: TGTGCCAGCAGTCAACTAGCGGCCTACACAGATACGCAGTATTTT. Translating it yields CASSQLAAYTDTQYF.

There are many counts of this clonotype. The chain couples TRBV2 to TRBJ2-4; maybe TRBD2 (5 bases). Trimming stripped 3 bases from V and 2 bases from J, with 5 bases between. There are 13 residues in the CDR3. Germline V lookup: CDR1 SNHLY, CDR2 FYNNEI. The CDR3 bases are TGTGCCAGCAGTGACGGGACCAAAAACATTCAGTACTTC. This codes for CASSDGTKNIQYF.

The rearrangement links TRBV11-2 to TRBJ2-3, with D possibly being TRBD1 (6 bases). This CDR3 spans 16 amino acids. CDR1 is SGHAT and CDR2 is FQNNGV in the germline V gene. V was shortened by 1 base and J by 4 bases, with 15 bases between the two germline ends. In nucleotides, the CDR3 is TGTGCCAGCAGCTTAGTAGGTGTGGGGGCCTCAGATACGCAGTATTTT. It translates to CASSLVGVGASDTQYF.

Points on this clonotype: The germline gene is not matched at one end of the junction; a read error may be the cause. The V call is TRBV7-9, the J call TRBJ2-3; 9 bases are a match to TRBD1. The length of the CDR3 is 15 residues. Germline lookup yields CDR1 SEHNR and CDR2 FQNEAQ (reference sequence). The CDR3 is CAGSPDRGDTDTQYF. CDR3 nucleotide sequence: TGTGCCGGCAGCCCGGACAGGGGAGACACAGATACGCAGTATTTT.

This clonotype was detected many times. CDR3: CASSLIGRATEAFF. The CDR3 nucleotides read TGTGCCAGCAGTTTAATTGGCAGGGCTACTGAAGCTTTCTTT. V is TRBV27 and J is TRBJ1-1; possible D gene TRBD1, 5 bases. Trimming stripped 2 bases from V and 5 bases from J, with 12 bases between. CDR3 size: 14 residues. Germline V gene data show CDR1 as MNHEY and CDR2 as SMNVEV (reference sequence).

This clonotype showed up just a few times. DNA for the CDR3: TGTGCCAGCAGTGAAAGGGGGTCAGGAAACACCATATATTTT. Amino acid sequence: CASSERGSGNTIYF. The chain has TRBV6-1 and TRBJ1-3, with D possibly matching TRBD1 (6 bases). The CDR3 is 14 residues long. Between the trimmed V and J ends, which lost 2 bases and 4 bases, there was a span of 9 bases. Germline lookup yields CDR1 MNHNS and CDR2 SASEGT.

The chain combines TRBV7-9 with TRBJ1-4, with a possible D match to TRBD1 (6 bases). V lost 5 bases, J lost 6 bases, and 19 bases lay in between. This CDR3 region has 16 residues. CDR1 is SEHNR and CDR2 is FQNEAQ in the germline V gene (reference sequence). This chain's CDR3 is CASSPRSRAGDEKLFF. The CDR3 nucleotides are TGTGCCAGCAGCCCCAGGAGTAGGGCAGGGGATGAAAAACTGTTTTTT. Supplemented by reference TRBV7-9 and TRBJ1-4, the full variable domain reads DTGVSQNPRHKITKRGQNVTFRCDPISEHNRLYWYRQTLGQGPEFLTYFQNEAQLEKSRLLSDRFSAERPKGSFSTLEIQRTEQGDSAMYLCASSPRSRAGDEKLFFGSGTQLSVL.